The source of this TCR beta chain is a study of cytomegalovirus exposure and HLA in healthy donors. Study-level information: Samples from HLA-typed donors yielded approximately 88 million unique TCRs in an early data release.

Of note for this clone: Its antigen is as yet unknown.

PCR amplification relied on 60 Vbeta primers (plus 13 Jbeta primers). Only in-frame clones appear in the TCRdb table, and some are missing; sequencing was by immunoSEQ multiplex PCR. The table includes 85,000 to 130,000 clones, about two thirds detected once. V was shortened by 9 bases and J by 0 bases, with 16 bases between the two germline ends. CDR1 is SGHNT, CDR2 YENEEA, per germline. CDR3 length equals 15 residues. Study findings and constraints: The investigators catalogued 150 to 200 TCR beta chains as cytomegalovirus-associated. Donors belonging to an Asian-associated ancestry cluster reportedly showed fewer N-insertions in productive TCRs than the roughly 700-donor mean, according to what a later analysis found.

The sequenced sample was PBMCs. This chain uses TRBV11-3 with TRBJ2-3; TRBD2 might be the D (6 bases). This clonotype originated in a female donor in good health and CMV-seronegative. The CDR3 is CASSLARISTDTQYF. The CDR3 DNA follows: TGTGCCAGTAGCCTAGCGCGCATCAGCACAGATACGCAGTATTTT.